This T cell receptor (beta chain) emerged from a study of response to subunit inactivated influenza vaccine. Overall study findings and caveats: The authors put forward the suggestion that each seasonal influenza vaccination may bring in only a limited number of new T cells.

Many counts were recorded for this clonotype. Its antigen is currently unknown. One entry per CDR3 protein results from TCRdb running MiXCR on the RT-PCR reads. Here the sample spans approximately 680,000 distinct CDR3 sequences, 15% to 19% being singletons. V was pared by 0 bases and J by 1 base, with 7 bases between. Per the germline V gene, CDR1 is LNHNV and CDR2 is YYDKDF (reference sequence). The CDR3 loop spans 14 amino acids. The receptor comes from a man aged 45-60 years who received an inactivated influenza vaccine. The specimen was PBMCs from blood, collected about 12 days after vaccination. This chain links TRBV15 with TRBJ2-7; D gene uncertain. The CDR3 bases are TGTGCCACCAGCAGAGATCTGGGATCCTACGAGCAGTACTTC. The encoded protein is CATSRDLGSYEQYF. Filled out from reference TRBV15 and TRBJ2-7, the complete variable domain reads DAMVIQNPRYQVTQFGKPVTLSCSQTLNHNVMYWYQQKSSQAPKLLFHYYDKDFNNEADTPDNFQSRRPNTSFCFLDIRSPGLGDTAMYLCATSRDLGSYEQYFGPGTRLTVT.